The sample holds a few counts of the clone carrying this T cell receptor beta chain. The CDR3 has 17 amino acids. The germline CDR1 and CDR2 sequences are SGHRS and YFSETQ. J gave up 9 bases and V 0 bases, and 11 bases lay outside the gene matches. TCRdb redid the calling of the RT-PCR reads with MiXCR, one entry per CDR3 protein. The repertoire holds more than 550,000 distinct CDR3 sequences, with over 12% as singletons. The receptor was derived from a female donor in good health, serving as a healthy control. The sequenced sample was memory CD4+ T cells from blood. The genes are TRBV5-1 and TRBJ2-1, with TRBD1 matching 11 bases. CDR3 nucleotide sequence: TGCGCCAGCAGCTTGGTTCCTCGGGACAGGGGGATGAGTGAGCAGTTCTTC. Translation gives CASSLVPRDRGMSEQFF.